This TCR beta chain was documented in a study of blood T cells in healthy people across ages. Study-level information: Per two T cells, about one barcoded beta molecule was captured through template switching.

This clonotype was observed at least ten times. Its matching antigen is unknown. Overall study findings and caveats: Percentage of naive T cells showed a strong correlation with TCR beta diversity. PBMC samples, being unsorted, prevented any conclusive comparison of naive and antigen-experienced cells.

With a J-beta primer mix and a sample-barcoded 5' primer, a second PCR ran roughly 6 to 11 cycles. CDR3-containing paired-end reads numbering at least 2.5 million came from each sample. TCRdb reanalysed the 5' RACE reads using MiXCR and keeps one entry per CDR3 protein. Among around 870,000 distinct CDR3 sequences listed, more than 25% were seen once. The CDR3 totals 12 residues. V lost 6 bases and J lost 7, with 14 bases in between. Per the germline V gene, CDR1 is SGHKS and CDR2 is YYEKEE (reference sequence). This receptor was obtained from a woman of 80 years or more in good health. V and J are TRBV5-5 and TRBJ2-7; no firm D call. What was sequenced was blood. The CDR3 is CASKSMLLEQYF. For the CDR3, the DNA is TGTGCCAGCAAATCGATGCTACTAGAGCAGTACTTC.